This T cell receptor beta chain was sequenced for a study of blood T cell repertoires in COVID-19. This CDR3 is built from 14 residues. Trimming took off 1 base at V and 4 bases at J, with 11 bases between the two ends. The germline V gene has CDR1 SGDLS and CDR2 YYNGEE. Participants were placed into cohorts based on the clinical history they reported. Recovery meant two consecutive negative NP/OP PCR tests, professional clearance, or resolved symptoms. Authors' data handling: Amplification with reference gene primers provided the estimates of nucleated cell counts. TCRdb keeps only in-frame clones here, not all; method: immunoSEQ multiplex PCR. For V, J and clone size, that table is used; D and trimming come from the DNA. The sample gives 150,000 or so clones, roughly 80% of which show up once; approximately 8.4% is in the top ten.

The receptor was derived from a woman aged 50 to 65 who had recovered from COVID-19. The chain employs TRBV9 and TRBJ2-5; D possibly corresponds to TRBD1 (5 bases). Sequenced sample: PBMCs or T cells enriched from blood (not recorded which). This chain's CDR3 is CASSVQGFGETQYF. CDR3 DNA sequence: TGTGCCAGCAGCGTACAGGGTTTTGGAGAGACCCAGTACTTC. Filled out from reference TRBV9 and TRBJ2-5, the complete variable domain reads DSGVTQTPKHLITATGQRVTLRCSPRSGDLSVYWYQQSLDQGLQFLIQYYNGEERAKGNILERFSAQQFPDLHSELNLSSLELGDSALYFCASSVQGFGETQYFGPGTRLLVL.